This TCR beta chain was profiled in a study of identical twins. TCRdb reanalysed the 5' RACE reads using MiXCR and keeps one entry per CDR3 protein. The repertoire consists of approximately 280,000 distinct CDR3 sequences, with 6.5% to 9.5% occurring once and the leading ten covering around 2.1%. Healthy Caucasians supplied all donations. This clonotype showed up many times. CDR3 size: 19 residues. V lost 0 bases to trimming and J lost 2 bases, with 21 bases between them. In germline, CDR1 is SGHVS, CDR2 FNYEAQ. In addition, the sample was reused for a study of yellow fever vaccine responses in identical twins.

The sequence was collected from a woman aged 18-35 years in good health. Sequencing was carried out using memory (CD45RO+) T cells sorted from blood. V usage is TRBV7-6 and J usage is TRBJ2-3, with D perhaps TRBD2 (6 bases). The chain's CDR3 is CASSLAPSGRGLFTDTQYF. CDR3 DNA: TGTGCCAGCAGCTTAGCCCCGTCAGGGCGGGGTCTATTCACAGATACGCAGTATTTT.